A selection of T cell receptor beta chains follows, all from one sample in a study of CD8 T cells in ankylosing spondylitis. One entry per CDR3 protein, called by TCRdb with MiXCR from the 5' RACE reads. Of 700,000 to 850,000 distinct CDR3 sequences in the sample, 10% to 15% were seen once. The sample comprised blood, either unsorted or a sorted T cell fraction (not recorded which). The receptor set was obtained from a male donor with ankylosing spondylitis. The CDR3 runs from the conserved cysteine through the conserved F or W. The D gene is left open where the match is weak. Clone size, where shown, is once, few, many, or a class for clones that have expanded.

cdr3_aa: CSARFGQGAGEQYF
cdr3_nt: TGCAGTGCTAGGTTCGGACAGGGGGCAGGCGAGCAGTACTTC
j_call: TRBJ2-7
clone_size: few
d_call: TRBD1
v_call: TRBV20-1

cdr3_aa: CASSLQGYYNEQFF
cdr3_nt: TGTGCCAGCAGCTTACAGGGGTACTACAATGAGCAGTTCTTC
j_call: TRBJ2-1
clone_size: .
d_call: .
v_call: TRBV7-9

cdr3_aa: CAITRTSENTGELFF
cdr3_nt: TGTGCCATCACCCGGACTAGCGAGAACACCGGGGAGCTGTTTTTT
j_call: TRBJ2-2
clone_size: .
d_call: TRBD2
v_call: TRBV10-3

cdr3_aa: CASSPRDRVWNGYTF
cdr3_nt: TGCGCCAGCAGCCCGAGGGACAGGGTCTGGAATGGCTACACCTTC
j_call: TRBJ1-2
clone_size: few
d_call: TRBD1
v_call: TRBV5-1

cdr3_aa: CSVGGARYEQYF
cdr3_nt: TGCAGCGTTGGAGGGGCGCGGTACGAGCAGTACTTC
j_call: TRBJ2-7
clone_size: few
d_call: .
v_call: TRBV29-1

cdr3_aa: CASSLSRSYGYTF
cdr3_nt: TGTGCCAGCAGCTTGAGCAGGAGCTATGGCTACACCTTC
j_call: TRBJ1-2
clone_size: many
d_call: .
v_call: TRBV5-6

cdr3_aa: CASGESPEAFF
cdr3_nt: TGTGCCAGCGGGGAGTCCCCTGAAGCTTTCTTT
j_call: TRBJ1-1
clone_size: many
d_call: .
v_call: TRBV12-3/TRBV12-4

cdr3_aa: CASSLRPEIKNIQYF
cdr3_nt: TGTGCCAGCAGTTTGAGACCGGAGATCAAAAACATTCAGTACTTC
j_call: TRBJ2-4
clone_size: .
d_call: .
v_call: TRBV28

cdr3_aa: CASSMDSSSYEQYF
cdr3_nt: TGTGCCAGCAGTATGGACAGTTCCTCCTACGAGCAGTACTTC
j_call: TRBJ2-7
clone_size: .
d_call: .
v_call: TRBV28

cdr3_aa: CASSSKARASPYEQYF
cdr3_nt: TGCGCCAGCAGCTCCAAGGCGAGGGCCTCCCCCTACGAGCAGTACTTC
j_call: TRBJ2-7
clone_size: .
d_call: .
v_call: TRBV5-1

cdr3_aa: CASSLGLGGTETQYF
cdr3_nt: TGTGCCAGCAGCTTAGGTTTAGGCGGGACGGAGACCCAGTACTTC
j_call: TRBJ2-5
clone_size: few
d_call: .
v_call: TRBV11-2

cdr3_aa: CSARGPPLDEQFF
cdr3_nt: TGCAGTGCTAGGGGACCGCCCTTGGATGAGCAGTTCTTC
j_call: TRBJ2-1
clone_size: many
d_call: .
v_call: TRBV20-1

cdr3_aa: CASSALTQAGTDTQYF
cdr3_nt: TGCGCCAGCAGCGCACTGACGCAGGCCGGCACAGATACGCAGTATTTT
j_call: TRBJ2-3
clone_size: few
d_call: .
v_call: TRBV5-1

cdr3_aa: CASSLGAAGPYNEQFF
cdr3_nt: TGCGCCAGCAGCTTGGGGGCAGCGGGACCCTACAATGAGCAGTTCTTC
j_call: TRBJ2-1
clone_size: .
d_call: TRBD2
v_call: TRBV5-1

cdr3_aa: CAISSHWSSGNTIYF
cdr3_nt: TGTGCCATCAGTTCACACTGGAGCTCTGGAAACACCATATATTTT
j_call: TRBJ1-3
clone_size: few
d_call: .
v_call: TRBV10-3

cdr3_aa: CASTPMDSGSDEQFF
cdr3_nt: TGTGCCAGCACTCCAATGGATAGCGGGAGTGATGAGCAGTTCTTC
j_call: TRBJ2-1
clone_size: many
d_call: TRBD2
v_call: TRBV6-1

cdr3_aa: CASSRVGASAYEQYF
cdr3_nt: TGTGCCAGCAGTCGCGTTGGGGCATCCGCCTACGAGCAGTACTTC
j_call: TRBJ2-7
clone_size: few
d_call: .
v_call: TRBV27

cdr3_aa: CASRLQGKGEQYF
cdr3_nt: TGTGCCAGCAGGCTACAGGGAAAGGGCGAGCAGTACTTC
j_call: TRBJ2-7
clone_size: .
d_call: .
v_call: TRBV2

cdr3_aa: CASSYTREGTEAFF
cdr3_nt: TGTGCCAGCAGTTACACCCGAGAGGGAACTGAAGCTTTCTTT
j_call: TRBJ1-1
clone_size: few
d_call: .
v_call: TRBV6-5

cdr3_aa: CASSPRDSTYEQYF
cdr3_nt: TGTGCCAGCTCACCCCGGGACAGCACCTACGAGCAGTACTTC
j_call: TRBJ2-7
clone_size: .
d_call: TRBD1
v_call: TRBV18

cdr3_aa: CASSPQAGVDGYTF
cdr3_nt: TGCGCCAGCAGCCCCCAGGCAGGGGTGGATGGCTACACCTTC
j_call: TRBJ1-2
clone_size: many
d_call: .
v_call: TRBV5-1

cdr3_aa: CSASLYEQYF
cdr3_nt: TGCAGTGCTAGTCTCTACGAGCAGTACTTC
j_call: TRBJ2-7
clone_size: many
d_call: .
v_call: TRBV20-1

cdr3_aa: CAWALSSGNTIYF
cdr3_nt: TGTGCCTGGGCACTTTCCTCTGGAAACACCATATATTTT
j_call: TRBJ1-3
clone_size: .
d_call: .
v_call: TRBV30

cdr3_aa: CSAHGLRKTQYF
cdr3_nt: TGCAGTGCGCACGGGCTCCGTAAGACCCAGTACTTC
j_call: TRBJ2-5
clone_size: few
d_call: .
v_call: TRBV20-1

cdr3_aa: CASSSWTGELFF
cdr3_nt: TGTGCCAGCAGTTCATGGACCGGGGAGCTGTTTTTT
j_call: TRBJ2-2
clone_size: few
d_call: .
v_call: TRBV6-5

cdr3_aa: CASSLVPGGFDYEQYF
cdr3_nt: TGTGCCAGCAGCTTAGTCCCAGGGGGATTTGACTACGAGCAGTACTTC
j_call: TRBJ2-7
clone_size: many
d_call: TRBD1
v_call: TRBV7-2

cdr3_aa: CAISESWTEAFF
cdr3_nt: TGTGCCATCAGTGAGTCTTGGACAGAAGCTTTCTTT
j_call: TRBJ1-1
clone_size: .
d_call: .
v_call: TRBV10-3

cdr3_aa: CASSYSVDPGNTIYF
cdr3_nt: TGTGCCAGCAGTTACTCCGTTGATCCGGGAAACACCATATATTTT
j_call: TRBJ1-3
clone_size: few
d_call: .
v_call: TRBV6-5

cdr3_aa: CASSPLQGNVAGELFF
cdr3_nt: TGTGCCAGCTCACCACTACAGGGAAATGTGGCCGGGGAGCTGTTTTTT
j_call: TRBJ2-2
clone_size: .
d_call: .
v_call: TRBV18

cdr3_aa: CATSRGIGEGNQPQHF
cdr3_nt: TGTGCCACCAGCAGAGGAATAGGGGAAGGCAATCAGCCCCAGCATTTT
j_call: TRBJ1-5
clone_size: few
d_call: .
v_call: TRBV15

cdr3_aa: CATWGTSGYTDTQYF
cdr3_nt: TGTGCCACATGGGGGACTAGCGGTTACACAGATACGCAGTATTTT
j_call: TRBJ2-3
clone_size: few
d_call: TRBD2
v_call: TRBV15

cdr3_aa: CSALSPGGDQPQHF
cdr3_nt: TGCAGTGCTTTATCCCCAGGGGGCGATCAGCCCCAGCATTTT
j_call: TRBJ1-5
clone_size: .
d_call: TRBD1
v_call: TRBV20-1

cdr3_aa: CASSQGRGLAGREQYF
cdr3_nt: TGCGCCAGCAGCCAAGGACGGGGACTAGCGGGACGCGAGCAGTACTTC
j_call: TRBJ2-7
clone_size: .
d_call: TRBD2
v_call: TRBV4-1

cdr3_aa: CASSLAHAGWDEKLFF
cdr3_nt: TGTGCCAGCAGCTTGGCCCACGCGGGCTGGGATGAAAAACTGTTTTTT
j_call: TRBJ1-4
clone_size: .
d_call: .
v_call: TRBV5-5

cdr3_aa: CAIMEAGSSYNEQFF
cdr3_nt: TGTGCCATCATGGAAGCGGGCAGCTCCTACAATGAGCAGTTCTTC
j_call: TRBJ2-1
clone_size: few
d_call: .
v_call: TRBV10-3

cdr3_aa: CASSQDKRGSDYGYTF
cdr3_nt: TGTGCCAGCAGCCAAGATAAGCGGGGATCTGACTATGGCTACACCTTC
j_call: TRBJ1-2
clone_size: few
d_call: .
v_call: TRBV4-2

cdr3_aa: CASSVASGSLHEQYF
cdr3_nt: TGTGCCAGCAGTGTAGCTAGCGGGAGTCTCCACGAGCAGTACTTC
j_call: TRBJ2-7
clone_size: few
d_call: TRBD2
v_call: TRBV2

cdr3_aa: CASSRMGREQFF
cdr3_nt: TGTGCCAGCAGCCGGATGGGCCGTGAGCAGTTCTTC
j_call: TRBJ2-1
clone_size: many
d_call: .
v_call: TRBV5-6

cdr3_aa: CSATDVAGETQYF
cdr3_nt: TGCAGTGCTACGGACGTTGCCGGGGAGACCCAGTACTTC
j_call: TRBJ2-5
clone_size: few
d_call: .
v_call: TRBV20-1

cdr3_aa: CASTGTRGIGYTF
cdr3_nt: TGTGCCAGCACCGGGACCCGCGGCATTGGCTACACCTTC
j_call: TRBJ1-2
clone_size: few
d_call: .
v_call: TRBV12-3/TRBV12-4

cdr3_aa: CASSPGLVYDTQYF
cdr3_nt: TGCGCCAGCAGCCCGGGACTAGTATACGATACGCAGTATTTT
j_call: TRBJ2-3
clone_size: .
d_call: TRBD2
v_call: TRBV4-3

cdr3_aa: CSAAVGHTYEQYF
cdr3_nt: TGCAGTGCTGCCGTGGGGCACACCTACGAGCAGTACTTC
j_call: TRBJ2-7
clone_size: .
d_call: .
v_call: TRBV20-1

cdr3_aa: CASSRREGELFF
cdr3_nt: TGTGCCAGCAGCAGGCGGGAGGGGGAGCTGTTTTTT
j_call: TRBJ2-2
clone_size: few
d_call: TRBD2
v_call: TRBV7-2

cdr3_aa: CASRTQGSWNTIYF
cdr3_nt: TGTGCCAGCAGAACACAGGGGTCTTGGAACACCATATATTTT
j_call: TRBJ1-3
clone_size: many
d_call: TRBD1
v_call: TRBV12-3/TRBV12-4

cdr3_aa: CASSLNPGAYEQYF
cdr3_nt: TGCGCCAGCAGCCTAAACCCGGGGGCTTACGAGCAGTACTTC
j_call: TRBJ2-7
clone_size: few
d_call: .
v_call: TRBV5-1

cdr3_aa: CASSSPGDRYEQYF
cdr3_nt: TGTGCCAGCAGTTCCCCAGGGGATAGATACGAGCAGTACTTC
j_call: TRBJ2-7
clone_size: many
d_call: .
v_call: TRBV6-5

cdr3_aa: CASSYGSGRTGELFF
cdr3_nt: TGTGCCAGCAGTTACGGGAGCGGGCGAACCGGGGAGCTGTTTTTT
j_call: TRBJ2-2
clone_size: few
d_call: .
v_call: TRBV6-2/TRBV6-3

cdr3_aa: CSARDRVENTDTQYF
cdr3_nt: TGCAGTGCCCGTGACAGGGTAGAAAACACAGATACGCAGTATTTT
j_call: TRBJ2-3
clone_size: few
d_call: TRBD1
v_call: TRBV20-1

cdr3_aa: CASSYTPQSENYEQYF
cdr3_nt: TGCGCCAGCAGCTACACTCCCCAATCTGAAAACTACGAGCAGTACTTC
j_call: TRBJ2-7
clone_size: many
d_call: .
v_call: TRBV5-1